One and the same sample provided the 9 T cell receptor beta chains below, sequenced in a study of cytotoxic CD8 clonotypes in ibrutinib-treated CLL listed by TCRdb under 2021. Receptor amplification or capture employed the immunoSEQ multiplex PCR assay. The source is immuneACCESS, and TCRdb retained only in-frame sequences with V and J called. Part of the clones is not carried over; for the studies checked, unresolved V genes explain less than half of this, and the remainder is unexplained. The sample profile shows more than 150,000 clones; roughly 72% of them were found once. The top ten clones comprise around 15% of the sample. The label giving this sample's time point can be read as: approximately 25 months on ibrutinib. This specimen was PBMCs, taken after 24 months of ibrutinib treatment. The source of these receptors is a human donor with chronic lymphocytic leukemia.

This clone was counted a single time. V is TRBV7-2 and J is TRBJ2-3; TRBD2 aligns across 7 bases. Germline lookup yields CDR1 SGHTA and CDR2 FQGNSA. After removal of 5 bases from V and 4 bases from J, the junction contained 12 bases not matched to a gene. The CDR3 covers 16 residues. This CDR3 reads CASSQGGGRSADTQYF. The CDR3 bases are TGTGCCAGCAGCCAGGGTGGCGGGAGATCGGCAGATACGCAGTATTTT. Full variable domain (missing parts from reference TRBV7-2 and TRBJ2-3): GAGVSQSPSNKVTEKGKDVELRCDPISGHTALYWYRQSLGQGLEFLIYFQGNSAPDKSGLPSDRFSAERTGGSVSTLTIQRTQQEDSAVYLCASSQGGGRSADTQYFGPGTRLTVL.

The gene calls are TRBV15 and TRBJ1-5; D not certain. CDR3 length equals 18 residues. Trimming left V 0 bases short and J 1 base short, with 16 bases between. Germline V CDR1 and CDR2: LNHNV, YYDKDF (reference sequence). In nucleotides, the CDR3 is TGTGCCACCAGCAGAGATTTATCGTCGGGGATGAGCAATCAGCCCCAGCATTTT. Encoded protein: CATSRDLSSGMSNQPQHF.

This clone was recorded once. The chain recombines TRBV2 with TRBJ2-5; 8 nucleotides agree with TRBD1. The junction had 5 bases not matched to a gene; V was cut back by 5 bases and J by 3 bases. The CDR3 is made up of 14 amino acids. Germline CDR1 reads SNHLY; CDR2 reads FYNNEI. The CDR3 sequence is CASSWTGRKETQYF. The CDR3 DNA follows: TGTGCCAGCAGTTGGACAGGGCGGAAAGAGACCCAGTACTTC.

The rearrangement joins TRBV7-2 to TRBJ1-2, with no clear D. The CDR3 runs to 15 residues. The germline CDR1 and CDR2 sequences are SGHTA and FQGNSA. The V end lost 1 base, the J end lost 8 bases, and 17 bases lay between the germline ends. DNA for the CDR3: TGTGCCAGCAGCTTAGTTCCGGGTTGGAATTACGGCTACACCTTC. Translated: CASSLVPGWNYGYTF.

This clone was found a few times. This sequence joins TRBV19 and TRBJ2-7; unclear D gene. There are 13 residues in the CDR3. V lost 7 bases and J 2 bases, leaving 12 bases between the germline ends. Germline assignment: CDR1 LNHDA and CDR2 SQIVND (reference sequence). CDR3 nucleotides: TGTGCCAGTACCCTATCCCAGGCCTACGAGCAGTACTTC. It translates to CASTLSQAYEQYF.

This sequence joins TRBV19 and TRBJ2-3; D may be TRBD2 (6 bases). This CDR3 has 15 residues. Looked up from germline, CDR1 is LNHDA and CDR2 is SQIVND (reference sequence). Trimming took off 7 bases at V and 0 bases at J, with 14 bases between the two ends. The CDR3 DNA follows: TGTGCCAGTACCCAACTAGGGACTAGCACAGATACGCAGTATTTT. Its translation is CASTQLGTSTDTQYF.

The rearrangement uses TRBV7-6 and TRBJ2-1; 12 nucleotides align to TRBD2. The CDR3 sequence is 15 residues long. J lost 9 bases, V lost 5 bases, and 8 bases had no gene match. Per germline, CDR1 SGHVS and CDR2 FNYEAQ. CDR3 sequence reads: CASSPLGGLAGEQFF. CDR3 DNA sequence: TGTGCCAGCAGCCCGCTAGGGGGACTAGCGGGTGAGCAGTTCTTC.

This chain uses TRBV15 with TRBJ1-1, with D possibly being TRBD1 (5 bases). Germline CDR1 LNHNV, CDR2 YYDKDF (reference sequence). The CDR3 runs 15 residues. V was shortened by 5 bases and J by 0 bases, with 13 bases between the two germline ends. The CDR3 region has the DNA TGTGCCACCAGCGGCGGGACGGATTTGAACACTGAAGCTTTCTTT. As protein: CATSGGTDLNTEAFF.

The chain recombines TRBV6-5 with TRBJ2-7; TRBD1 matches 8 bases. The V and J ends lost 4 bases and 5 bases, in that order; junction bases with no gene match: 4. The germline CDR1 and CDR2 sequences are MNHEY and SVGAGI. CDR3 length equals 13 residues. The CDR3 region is CASSLHRGNEQYF. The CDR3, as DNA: TGTGCCAGCAGTTTACACAGGGGGAACGAGCAGTACTTC.